This section outlines one T cell receptor beta chain sequence together with its context. What it binds is unknown. These data come from a study of early T cells in non-severe SARS-CoV-2 infection. At the level of the study: Chains were unpaired, as sequencing was done on bulk RNA from unsorted whole blood. Broader study findings: VDJdb-based matching was biased toward anti-spike CD8 responses and missed private and CD4 specificities.

The length of the CDR3 is 16 residues. With 5 bases removed from V and 5 bases from J, the gap between germline ends came to 19 bases. Germline loops: CDR1 LNHDA, CDR2 SQIVND (reference sequence). Each cDNA molecule carried a unique molecular identifier. MiXCR, run by TCRdb on the 5' RACE reads, gives a single entry per CDR3 protein. The sample yields more than 60,000 distinct CDR3 sequences, 12% seen once. The chain couples TRBV19 to TRBJ1-5; tentative D call: TRBD1 (6 bases). The input for sequencing was whole blood, taken at baseline. This receptor was taken from an adult who was a healthcare worker with PCR-confirmed SARS-CoV-2 infection or an uninfected control (not recorded which). The donor label of this sample is uncertain. The CDR3 loop reads CASSPGYDRNYQPQHF. CDR3 DNA: TGTGCCAGTAGTCCTGGTTATGACAGGAATTATCAGCCCCAGCATTTT.